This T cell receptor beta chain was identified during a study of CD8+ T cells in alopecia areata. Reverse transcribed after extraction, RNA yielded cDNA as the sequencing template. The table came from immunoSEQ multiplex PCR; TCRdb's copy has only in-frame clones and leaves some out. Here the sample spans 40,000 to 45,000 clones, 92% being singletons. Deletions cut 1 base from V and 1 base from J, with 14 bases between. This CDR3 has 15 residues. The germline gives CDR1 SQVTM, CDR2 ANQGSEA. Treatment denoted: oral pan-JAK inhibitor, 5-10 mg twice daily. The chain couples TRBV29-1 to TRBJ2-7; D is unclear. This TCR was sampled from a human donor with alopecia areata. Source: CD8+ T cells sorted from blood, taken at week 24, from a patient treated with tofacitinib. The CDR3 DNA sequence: TGCAGCGTTGAAGGAAATTATGACGGTTCCTACGAGCAGTACTTC. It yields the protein CSVEGNYDGSYEQYF.